The 15 T cell receptor beta chains below were found in one sample sequenced in a study of PD-L1 blockade in urothelial cancer. This sample's time point: pretreatment peripheral blood. Profiled with immunoSEQ multiplex PCR; TCRdb holds only in-frame clones, not every one. Found here are 75,000 to 95,000 clones, 85% of them singletons; the top ten hold approximately 7.1%. The specimen comprised PBMCs, sampled around atezolizumab (anti-PD-L1) treatment. These TCRs come from a man aged 40-50 years with urothelial cancer.

The V gene is TRBV5-1, the J gene TRBJ2-7; 8 bases fit TRBD1. J lost 3 bases, V lost 0 bases, and 8 bases had no gene match. CDR1 is SGHRS and CDR2 is YFSETQ in the germline V gene. The CDR3 totals 16 residues. CDR3: CASSLGGPGQGYEQYF. CDR3 in DNA: TGCGCCAGCAGCTTGGGGGGCCCAGGACAGGGCTACGAGCAGTACTTC.

This chain joins TRBV5-4 and TRBJ2-7; 7 nucleotides match TRBD2. CDR1 is SGHNT and CDR2 is YYREEE in the germline V gene (reference sequence). V shed 0 bases and J 4 bases; nucleotides not matched to a gene: 10. The CDR3 consists of 16 residues. The DNA for the CDR3 is TGTGCCAGCAGCTTGGATGGAATGGGAGGGCTTTACGAGCAGTACTTC. It specifies CASSLDGMGGLYEQYF.

The chain couples TRBV5-1 to TRBJ2-7; 7 nucleotides agree with TRBD1. The germline V gene encodes CDR1 SGHRS and CDR2 YFSETQ. Germline trimming cut 2 bases from V and 6 bases from J; bases unmatched to any gene: 11. This CDR3 is 15 amino acids long. In nucleotides, the CDR3 is TGCGCCAGCAGCTTAGTGACAGGGACCGGTGGCGAGCAGTACTTC. This codes for CASSLVTGTGGEQYF.

This chain links TRBV27 with TRBJ1-2; D ambiguous. Germline V lookup: CDR1 MNHEY, CDR2 SMNVEV (reference sequence). The CDR3 sequence is 15 residues long. Trimming cost V 4 bases and J 0 bases, with 12 bases left between them. CDR3 residues: CASSSAGSPNYGYTF. In DNA form, the CDR3 reads TGTGCCAGCAGTTCGGCAGGCTCTCCTAACTATGGCTACACCTTC.

The CDR3 sequence: CASSLAGGKRSYNEQFF. The CDR3 bases are TGTGCCAGCAGCTTAGCGGGTGGTAAGCGCTCCTACAATGAGCAGTTCTTC. The chain uses TRBV7-8 and TRBJ2-1; D remains ambiguous. The V gene lost 0 bases and the J gene lost 0 bases, with 12 bases spanning the gap. Germline V gene data show CDR1 as SGHVS and CDR2 as FQNEAQ. The CDR3 spans 17 residues. Variable domain in full (rest from reference TRBV7-8 and TRBJ2-1): GAGVSQSPRYKVAKRGQDVALRCDPISGHVSLFWYQQALGQGPEFLTYFQNEAQLDKSGLPSDRFFAERPEGSVSTLKIQRTQQEDSAVYLCASSLAGGKRSYNEQFFGPGTRLTVL.

In this sample, this clone turned up once. The J gene is TRBJ1-2, the V gene TRBV28, with no clear D. The CDR3 runs to 13 residues. Looked up from germline, CDR1 is MDHEN and CDR2 is SYDVKM. Trimming cost V 3 bases and J 4 bases, with 9 bases left between them. This CDR3 reads CASSLVRLYGYTF. The DNA for the CDR3 is TGTGCCAGCAGTTTGGTCAGACTCTATGGCTACACCTTC.

The rearrangement joins TRBV27 to TRBJ2-7; a weak D match, TRBD2 (5 bases). The V end was cut by 6 bases, the J end by 7 bases, with 13 bases between. CDR3 size: 12 residues. The germline V gene encodes CDR1 MNHEY and CDR2 SMNVEV (reference sequence). CDR3 sequence reads: CASRFIGGEQYF. The DNA of the CDR3 is TGTGCCAGCAGGTTTATAGGCGGGGAGCAGTACTTC.

This sequence joins TRBV10-3 and TRBJ2-5; D is uncertain. This CDR3 has 12 residues. V was clipped by 3 bases and J by 4 bases, with 6 bases between them. Germline CDR1 and CDR2: ENHRY and SYGVKD. DNA for the CDR3: TGTGCCATCAGTGAAAACGGAGAGACCCAGTACTTC. It codes for CAISENGETQYF.

Concerning this clone: At one of its ends the junction is not consistent with the germline gene, which may arise from a read error. V is TRBV7-7 and J is TRBJ2-5; weak D call: TRBD2 (6 bases). The CDR3 contains 14 residues. The germline CDR1 and CDR2 sequences are SSHAT and FNYEAQ (reference sequence). The CDR3 coding sequence is TGTGCTAGCAGCTTTAGTCAGGGAGGAGGGACCCAGTACTTC. Translation gives CASSFSQGGGTQYF. The entire variable domain, with the rest obtained from reference TRBV7-7 and TRBJ2-5, is as follows: GAGVSQSPRYKVTKRGQDVTLRCDPISSHATLYWYQQALGQGPEFLTYFNYEAQPDKSGLPSDRFSAERPEGSISTLTIQRTEQRDSAMYRCASSFSQGGGTQYFGPGTRLLVL.

V is TRBV11-2 and J is TRBJ2-2; 9 bases line up with TRBD1. The germline V gene encodes CDR1 SGHAT and CDR2 FQNNGV. J was trimmed by 4 bases and V by 10 bases; bases with no gene match: 10. This CDR3 region has 15 residues. This CDR3 is CATGLGQGTTGELFF. The CDR3 DNA is TGTGCCACCGGCTTAGGACAGGGGACCACCGGGGAGCTGTTTTTT.

The chain links TRBV28 to TRBJ2-7; D is undetermined. The CDR3 is 16 residues long. With 3 bases removed from V and 4 bases from J, the gap between germline ends came to 19 bases. Germline CDR1 reads MDHEN; CDR2 reads SYDVKM. DNA of the CDR3: TGTGCCAGCAGTTTTAGCCTACGGCAGACTGTTTACGAGCAGTACTTC. This encodes CASSFSLRQTVYEQYF.

V and J are TRBV27 and TRBJ2-6, with TRBD2 matching 9 bases. V shed 2 bases and J 0 bases; nucleotides not matched to a gene: 5. This CDR3 has 18 amino acids. CDR1 is MNHEY and CDR2 is SMNVEV in the germline V gene (reference sequence). The CDR3 loop is CASSLPELAGSGANVLTF. Here the CDR3 DNA reads TGTGCCAGCAGTTTACCAGAACTAGCGGGCTCTGGGGCCAACGTCCTGACTTTC. Looking up the rest from reference TRBV27 and TRBJ2-6 gives the full variable domain: EAQVTQNPRYLITVTGKKLTVTCSQNMNHEYMSWYRQDPGLGLRQIYYSMNVEVTDKGDVPEGYKVSRKEKRNFPLILESPSPNQTSLYFCASSLPELAGSGANVLTFGAGSRLTVL.

The chain links TRBV29-1 to TRBJ2-7; the D gene is possibly TRBD2 (8 bases). Per germline, CDR1 SQVTM and CDR2 ANQGSEA. The CDR3 has 14 residues. Trimming stripped 3 bases from V and 0 bases from J, with 12 bases between. The CDR3 nucleotides are TGCAGCGTTGATAGCGGGACAGCCTCCTACGAGCAGTACTTC. Protein sequence: CSVDSGTASYEQYF.

The V call is TRBV5-1, the J call TRBJ1-1; D is ambiguous. This CDR3 comprises 13 residues. Trimming left V 4 bases short and J 8 bases short, with 15 bases between. CDR1 and CDR2 from the germline V gene are SGHRS and YFSETQ. The CDR3 coding sequence is TGCGCCAGCAGCCAATTATCCAGAGGAGAAGCTTTCTTT. This gives the protein CASSQLSRGEAFF.

This rearrangement joins TRBV11-2 to TRBJ2-1, with 7 positions matching TRBD1. The ends lost 1 base at V and 7 bases at J; junction bases unmatched: 19. This CDR3 has 19 amino acids. CDR1 and CDR2 (germline): SGHAT, FQNNGV. In DNA form, the CDR3 reads TGTGCCAGCAGCTTAGGTAGAGGCCTCCTAGAGGGGGCAGGGAATGAGCAGTTCTTC. Translation gives CASSLGRGLLEGAGNEQFF.